A single sample gave rise to the 27 T cell receptor beta chains below, sequenced in a study of siplizumab effects on memory and regulatory T cells. Some clones are missing from TCRdb's copy, which holds only in-frame ones; the method was immunoSEQ multiplex PCR. The sample contains more than 75,000 clones, 95% to 97% of which appear only once. Material: naive CD4+ T cells sorted from blood. These receptor sequences come from a human donor in good health.

This chain links TRBV5-6 with TRBJ1-5; tentative D call: TRBD1 (6 bases). CDR1 is SGHDT and CDR2 is YYEEEE in the germline V gene. This CDR3 is 14 amino acids long. Deletions cut 4 bases from V and 3 bases from J, with 11 bases between. In DNA, the CDR3 is TGTGCCAGCAGCCCGACAGGAGACAATCAGCCCCAGCATTTT. As protein: CASSPTGDNQPQHF.

The chain is built from TRBV15 and TRBJ1-4; 8 bases are shared with TRBD1. Losses at the gene ends were 0 bases for V and 0 bases for J; bases not matched to a gene: 6. The CDR3 covers 18 residues. Per the germline V gene, CDR1 is LNHNV and CDR2 is YYDKDF (reference sequence). The CDR3 protein is CATSRDVGQGATNEKLFF. The CDR3 DNA sequence: TGTGCCACCAGCAGAGATGTCGGACAGGGAGCAACTAATGAAAAACTGTTTTTT.

The chain employs TRBV9 and TRBJ1-3; D remains ambiguous. The V end was cut by 0 bases, the J end by 1 base, with 5 bases between. This CDR3 is 14 amino acids long. CDR1 SGDLS and CDR2 YYNGEE come from the germline V gene. CDR3 coding DNA: TGTGCCAGCAGCGTAGACGGATCTGGAAACACCATATATTTT. Translated: CASSVDGSGNTIYF.

This clone was counted once. This rearrangement joins TRBV5-1 to TRBJ2-7, with unresolved D. Germline values: CDR1 SGHRS, CDR2 YFSETQ. The CDR3 has 14 residues. Trimming removed 0 bases from V and 4 bases from J, with 11 bases in between. CDR3: CASSLAVGGYEQYF. Here the CDR3 DNA reads TGCGCCAGCAGCTTGGCCGTGGGTGGGTACGAGCAGTACTTC.

This rearrangement joins TRBV20-1 to TRBJ2-1; D remains unclear. The V gene lost 6 bases and the J gene lost 5 bases, with 8 bases spanning the gap. The CDR3 consists of 11 residues. CDR1 is DFQATT and CDR2 is SNEGSKA in the germline V gene (reference sequence). The CDR3 sequence: CSATANNEQFF. The DNA of the CDR3 is TGCAGTGCAACGGCTAACAATGAGCAGTTCTTC.

The chain has TRBV7-3 and TRBJ1-5; no clear D gene. The CDR3 runs to 12 residues. Trimming took off 2 bases at V and 6 bases at J, with 5 bases between the two ends. Per the germline V gene, CDR1 is SGHTA and CDR2 is FQGTGA. This CDR3 is CASSLVGQPQHF. CDR3 sequence (DNA): TGTGCCAGCAGCTTAGTGGGTCAGCCCCAGCATTTT.

The chain recombines TRBV6-1 with TRBJ2-3; 9 positions match TRBD2. Looked up from germline, CDR1 is MNHNS and CDR2 is SASEGT. The CDR3 consists of 14 residues. The V gene end was trimmed by 10 bases and the J gene end by 4 bases; junction bases not matched to a gene: 9. The CDR3 spells CATEKRGVADTQYF. The CDR3 nucleotides are TGTGCCACCGAAAAGCGGGGGGTGGCAGATACGCAGTATTTT.

The rearrangement joins TRBV5-1 to TRBJ1-1; D unclear. The V end was cut by 2 bases, the J end by 1 base, with 9 bases between. The CDR3 runs 14 residues. Germline CDR1 reads SGHRS; CDR2 reads YFSETQ. Here the CDR3 DNA reads TGCGCCAGCAGCTTCCAGGATGGGAACACTGAAGCTTTCTTT. It codes for CASSFQDGNTEAFF.

CDR3 sequence (DNA): TGTGCCAGCAGCTTGCCGATAGGTAGTAACACTGAAGCTTTCTTT. Its translation is CASSLPIGSNTEAFF. The rearrangement joins TRBV5-4 to TRBJ1-1; unclear D gene. Germline V gives CDR1 SGHNT, CDR2 YYREEE (reference sequence). V was pared by 1 base and J by 2 bases, with 12 bases between. The CDR3 consists of 15 residues.

The rearrangement uses TRBV19 and TRBJ1-2; 11 nucleotides align to TRBD1. Trimming cost V 5 bases and J 4 bases; bases outside gene matches: 6. CDR1 and CDR2 from the germline V gene are LNHDA and SQIVND (reference sequence). CDR3 length: 15 amino acids. The chain's CDR3 is CASSPVGQGVYGYTF. CDR3 DNA: TGTGCCAGTAGTCCGGTGGGACAGGGGGTCTATGGCTACACCTTC.

The J gene is TRBJ2-5, the V gene TRBV6-5, with no clear D. From germline, CDR1 is MNHEY and CDR2 SVGAGI. The CDR3 runs 15 residues. Trimming pared 2 bases from V and 4 bases from J, leaving 14 bases between. The DNA for the CDR3 is TGTGCCAGCAGTTACAATGGAGATCCCCGAGAGACCCAGTACTTC. Protein sequence: CASSYNGDPRETQYF.

V usage is TRBV16 and J usage is TRBJ2-1; possible D gene TRBD2, 6 bases. Germline V lookup: CDR1 KGHSY, CDR2 FQNENV. The V gene lost 1 base and the J gene lost 4 bases, with 11 bases spanning the gap. The CDR3 runs 15 residues. The CDR3 DNA follows: TGTGCCAGCAGCCAATTTGAGGGACTTTACAATGAGCAGTTCTTC. Amino acid sequence: CASSQFEGLYNEQFF.

The chain is built from TRBV7-9 and TRBJ1-2; D gene ambiguous. With 5 bases removed from V and 4 bases from J, the gap between germline ends came to 11 bases. This CDR3 region has 13 residues. The germline CDR1 and CDR2 sequences are SEHNR and FQNEAQ (reference sequence). The CDR3 DNA reads as TGTGCCAGCAGCCAAATCGAGAGCTATGGCTACACCTTC. Translating gives CASSQIESYGYTF.

The V gene is TRBV5-4, the J gene TRBJ2-7; 7 bases map to TRBD1. The CDR3 has 13 residues. Germline trimming cut 4 bases from V and 4 bases from J; bases unmatched to any gene: 5. Looked up from germline, CDR1 is SGHNT and CDR2 is YYREEE (reference sequence). The CDR3 here is CASSVDRVYEQYF. Here the CDR3 DNA reads TGTGCCAGCAGCGTCGACAGGGTGTACGAGCAGTACTTC.

The V gene is TRBV7-6, the J gene TRBJ2-5; no clear D. Trimming took off 4 bases at V and 5 bases at J, with 11 bases between the two ends. From germline, CDR1 is SGHVS and CDR2 FNYEAQ. This CDR3 spans 13 amino acids. Written as DNA, the CDR3 is TGTGCCAGCAGCTGGACGCCGGGCGAGACCCAGTACTTC. Its protein is CASSWTPGETQYF.

The chain has TRBV19 and TRBJ1-5, with D maybe TRBD1 (6 bases). Trimming took 6 bases from V and 9 from J, leaving 15 bases between them. Per germline, CDR1 LNHDA and CDR2 SQIVND (reference sequence). The CDR3 runs 13 residues. The CDR3 reads CASSSGVDRPQHF. Here the CDR3 DNA reads TGTGCCAGTAGCTCAGGGGTGGACAGGCCCCAGCATTTT.

This chain joins TRBV9 and TRBJ1-1, with D possibly matching TRBD1 (5 bases). The germline V gene encodes CDR1 SGDLS and CDR2 YYNGEE. The CDR3 covers 15 residues. V was clipped by 3 bases and J by 1 base, with 13 bases between them. In DNA, the CDR3 is TGTGCCAGCAGCGCAAGACCCGACAGGAACACTGAAGCTTTCTTT. It translates to CASSARPDRNTEAFF.

The V gene is TRBV6-6, the J gene TRBJ1-5; 7 positions match TRBD1. Germline V gene lookup returns CDR1 MNHNY and CDR2 SVGAGI (reference sequence). V gave up 8 bases and J gave up 3 bases; unmatched junction bases: 7. The CDR3 has 14 residues. The CDR3 DNA reads as TGTGCCAGCCGGATGGGACAGATCAATCAGCCCCAGCATTTT. It translates to CASRMGQINQPQHF.

The sample holds one count of this clone. The chain joins TRBV11-3 to TRBJ1-5, with 8 bases aligning to TRBD1. CDR1 and CDR2 from the germline V gene are SGHNT and YENEEA. The V segment lost 1 base and the J segment 0 bases; nucleotides outside the gene matches: 5. The CDR3 contains 17 residues. The CDR3 DNA follows: TGTGCCAGCAGCTTAGGGACAGGGTACCATAGCAATCAGCCCCAGCATTTT. Its translation: CASSLGTGYHSNQPQHF.

This chain connects TRBV7-2 to TRBJ1-4; D gene unclear. Germline CDR1 is SGHTA and CDR2 is FQGNSA. Trimming removed 1 base at V and 8 bases at J, with 17 bases between. There are 16 residues in the CDR3. In nucleotides, the CDR3 is TGTGCCAGCAGCTTAGGGGGTGGCGGGGTCGGGGAAAAACTGTTTTTT. It encodes CASSLGGGGVGEKLFF.

The rearrangement joins TRBV2 to TRBJ2-1, with TRBD1 as a possible D gene (6 bases). Germline V gene sequence: CDR1 SNHLY, CDR2 FYNNEI. Between the trimmed V and J ends, which lost 4 bases and 4 bases, there was a span of 14 bases. This CDR3 has 15 residues. CDR3 sequence (DNA): TGTGCCAGCAGTGCGGTGGGGGCTGGTTACAATGAGCAGTTCTTC. It is translated as CASSAVGAGYNEQFF.

The chain links TRBV9 to TRBJ2-3; 11 bases line up with TRBD2. The germline V gene has CDR1 SGDLS and CDR2 YYNGEE. With V trimmed by 3 bases and J by 5 bases, 5 bases remained unmatched. This CDR3 has 15 residues. The CDR3 DNA sequence: TGTGCCAGCAGCGCGGCTAGCGGGGGGTTAGATACGCAGTATTTT. Amino acids: CASSAASGGLDTQYF.

The V call is TRBV10-3, the J call TRBJ2-7, with 11 positions matching TRBD1. The V gene's germline CDR1 is ENHRY and CDR2 SYGVKD. J was trimmed by 2 bases and V by 0 bases; bases with no gene match: 3. This CDR3 has 16 residues. CDR3: CAISESPGQGAYEQYF. The CDR3 DNA reads TGTGCCATCAGTGAGTCGCCGGGACAGGGGGCCTACGAGCAGTACTTC.

This chain uses TRBV7-2 with TRBJ1-4, with a tentative D call TRBD1 (5 bases). Germline V CDR1 and CDR2: SGHTA, FQGNSA. The CDR3 runs 14 residues. Trimming took off 3 bases at V and 6 bases at J, with 11 bases between the two ends. CDR3 residues: CASSFGDGHEKLFF. The CDR3 nucleotides are TGTGCCAGCAGCTTCGGGGACGGGCATGAAAAACTGTTTTTT.

The chain joins TRBV18 to TRBJ2-1, with no clear D. This CDR3 is built from 13 residues. Germline V lookup: CDR1 KGHSH, CDR2 LQKENI. The V gene lost 0 bases and the J gene lost 5 bases, with 5 bases spanning the gap. This CDR3 reads CASSPPLNNEQFF. As DNA, the CDR3 is TGTGCCAGCTCACCACCCTTAAACAATGAGCAGTTCTTC.

The CDR3 DNA is TGTGCCAGCAGTTACGTTGGGACAGACTTCTACACCTTC. Translation gives CASSYVGTDFYTF. This sequence joins TRBV6-6 and TRBJ1-2; 7 nucleotides agree with TRBD1. This CDR3 has 13 residues. V lost 2 bases and J lost 10; bases outside the gene matches: 7. In germline, CDR1 is MNHNY, CDR2 SVGAGI (reference sequence).

This chain joins TRBV5-6 and TRBJ2-4, with 8 bases identical to TRBD1. Unmatched junction bases numbered 2, after V lost 5 bases and J lost 1 base. CDR1 and CDR2 from the germline V gene are SGHDT and YYEEEE. This CDR3 is built from 14 residues. This chain's CDR3 is CASSWTGAKNIQYF. CDR3 DNA sequence: TGTGCCAGCAGTTGGACAGGGGCCAAAAACATTCAGTACTTC.